This is a list of T cell receptor beta chains from one sample in a study of T-cell memory formation after mild COVID-19. TCRdb used MiXCR to reprocess the 5' RACE reads, holding one entry per CDR3 protein. The profile covers fewer than 650,000 distinct CDR3 sequences, with 20% to 25% appearing a single time and around 8.4% taken by the ten largest. The sequenced sample consisted of PBMCs or a T cell subset sorted from them (not recorded which). Receptor source: an adult woman who had mild COVID-19 (a few samples of this study predate the infection). Cell type and time point are not known. CDR3s include the opening cysteine and the closing phenylalanine or tryptophan. D genes are given only for firm matches. A clone size is listed for some rows: how often the clone was seen (once, few, many), or a class if it is expanded.

clone_size d_call j_call v_call cdr3_nt cdr3_aa
few . TRBJ1-1 TRBV3-1 TGTGCCAGCAGCCAAGATCCCGGCAGGAGGAACACTGAAGCTTTCTTT CASSQDPGRRNTEAFF
few . TRBJ1-2 TRBV7-9 TGTGCCAGCAGCTTAGGCACAGGGCACCATGGCTACACCTTC CASSLGTGHHGYTF
. . TRBJ1-1 TRBV7-9 TGTGCCAGCAGCCCTGTAGGGGTACAGGAAGCTTTCTTT CASSPVGVQEAFF
few TRBD1 TRBJ1-2 TRBV27 TGTGCCAGCAGTTTCGGGGGGAGGACAGGCGTGCGTTTC CASSFGGRTGVRF
few . TRBJ1-1 TRBV7-9 TGTGCCAGCAGCTTAGAAAGTAGGCAGGTTGCTTTCTTT CASSLESRQVAFF
. . TRBJ1-2 TRBV4-1 TGCGCCAGCAGCCAAGATGTCAGCTATGGCTACACCTTC CASSQDVSYGYTF
. . TRBJ1-4 TRBV29-1 TGCAGCGTAACAGGGTCGGGCGAAAAACTGTTTTTT CSVTGSGEKLFF
. . TRBJ2-1 TRBV7-9 TGTGCCAGCAGCTCTGCGGGGATCAATGAGCAGTTCTTC CASSSAGINEQFF
few . TRBJ2-7 TRBV19 TGTGCCAGTAGAGCAGTGGATAGAGCCTACGAGCAGTACTTC CASRAVDRAYEQYF
few . TRBJ2-5 TRBV6-2/TRBV6-3 TGTGCCAGCAGTCAGACTACCTTCGAGACCCAGTACTTC CASSQTTFETQYF
. . TRBJ1-2 TRBV25-1 TGTGCCAGCAGTGTGGCGGCGTCCGACTATGGCTACACCTTC CASSVAASDYGYTF
few TRBD2 TRBJ2-1 TRBV24-1 TGTGCCACCAGTGACCCGATTTTTACTAGCGGGAGGAATGAGCAGTTCTTC CATSDPIFTSGRNEQFF
. TRBD2 TRBJ2-1 TRBV12-3/TRBV12-4 TGTGCCAGCAGTTCGGCGACTAGCGGGGGTTACAATGAGCAGTTCTTC CASSSATSGGYNEQFF
few TRBD2 TRBJ2-1 TRBV29-1 TGCAGCGCCGACGGGACTAGCGGGACGAATTTCTACAATGAGCAGTTCTTC CSADGTSGTNFYNEQFF
few TRBD2 TRBJ2-1 TRBV7-3 TGTGCCAGCAGCTTAACTGGGACTAGCGGGCGTTCATATGAGCAGTTCTTC CASSLTGTSGRSYEQFF
few . TRBJ1-1 TRBV7-8 TGTGCCAGCACCCCCGGGAGATACTACACTGAAGCTTTCTTT CASTPGRYYTEAFF
few . TRBJ2-5 TRBV9 TGTGCCAGCAGCGCGCGGGGTCTTCAAGAGACCCAGTACTTC CASSARGLQETQYF
. . TRBJ1-1 TRBV19 TGTGCCAGTAGTATACCCCCGTGGGGGGCGCGGGACACTGAAGCTTTCTTT CASSIPPWGARDTEAFF
. . TRBJ2-7 TRBV20-1 TGCAGTGTCCCGGACATTCGCGAGCAGTACTTC CSVPDIREQYF
few TRBD1 TRBJ2-5 TRBV15 TGTGCCACCAGCAGACAGGGGACAGAAGAGACCCAGTACTTC CATSRQGTEETQYF
few TRBD2 TRBJ2-1 TRBV7-2 TGTGCCAGCAGGCATGCCCCCCCGGGGACTAGCGGGAGTAATGAGCAGTTCTTC CASRHAPPGTSGSNEQFF
. . TRBJ1-1 TRBV6-6 TGTGCCAGCACGGGAACTGAAGCTTTCTTT CASTGTEAFF
. TRBD1 TRBJ2-3 TRBV5-1 TGCGCCAGCAGCCAGCAGGACAGGGGTCCGGCAGATACGCAGTATTTT CASSQQDRGPADTQYF
. TRBD1 TRBJ2-2 TRBV24-1 TGTGCCCCGAGAAAGGGGGCAGAAACCGGGGAGCTGTTTTTT CAPRKGAETGELFF
few TRBD1 TRBJ1-6 TRBV5-1 TGCGCCAGCAGCCTCGGACAGGGGGCATTGGAGTCACCCCTCCACTTT CASSLGQGALESPLHF
few . TRBJ2-1 TRBV6-5 TGTGCCAGCAAGCGAGGACCAAAATACAATGAGCAGTTCTTC CASKRGPKYNEQFF
few . TRBJ1-2 TRBV6-1 TGTGCCAGCAGTGAAAGATATGGCTACACCTTC CASSERYGYTF
. TRBD1 TRBJ1-1 TRBV15 TGTGCCACCAGCCAGGACAGGATCATGAACACTGAAGCTTTCTTT CATSQDRIMNTEAFF
few . TRBJ2-3 TRBV7-9 TGTGCCAGCAGCCAGACTCTAGGTACGCAGTATTTT CASSQTLGTQYF
. TRBD2 TRBJ2-3 TRBV20-1 TGCAGTGCTCCCCGGGGGGTTGACACAGATACGCAGTATTTT CSAPRGVDTDTQYF
. TRBD1 TRBJ2-2 TRBV19 TGTGCCACGGACAGGGGGCTCTTGGCGAACACCGGGGAGCTGTTTTTT CATDRGLLANTGELFF
. . TRBJ2-7 TRBV29-1 TGCAGCGTTGAAGCTACAGGGTACGAGCAGTACTTC CSVEATGYEQYF
. TRBD1 TRBJ1-1 TRBV29-1 TGCAGCGTTCTTACAGGGGAAGCAATGAACACTGAAGCTTTCTTT CSVLTGEAMNTEAFF
few TRBD1 TRBJ2-7 TRBV27 TGTGCCAGCGGGGACAGGCCCTCCTACGAGCAGTACTTC CASGDRPSYEQYF
few . TRBJ2-6 TRBV6-2/TRBV6-3 TGTGCCAGCAGTCACGGGAACCCTGGGGCCAACGTCCTGACTTTC CASSHGNPGANVLTF
. . TRBJ1-4 TRBV4-1 TGCGCCAGCAGCAAATTACAGGGAACTAATGAAAAACTGTTTTTT CASSKLQGTNEKLFF
. . TRBJ2-1 TRBV2 TGTGCCAGCAGTGAAGCGCTCGGGAGCTCCTACAATGAGCAGTTCTTC CASSEALGSSYNEQFF
. . TRBJ2-5 TRBV15 TGTGCCACCAGCACCCAGTTTTCAGGGGTAGAGACCCAGTACTTC CATSTQFSGVETQYF
many . TRBJ2-1 TRBV20-1 TGCAGTGCCTTAAAGGTGTTGAGTGAGCGGGACAATGAGCAGTTCTTC CSALKVLSERDNEQFF
many TRBD2 TRBJ2-1 TRBV5-1 TGTGCCAGCAGCTTGGGACTAGCAGACTACAATGAGCAGTTCTTC CASSLGLADYNEQFF
few TRBD1 TRBJ1-1 TRBV9 TGTGCCAGCAGCGACCGGGACAGCAGGGAGTACGCTGAAGCTTTCTTT CASSDRDSREYAEAFF
few TRBD1 TRBJ1-6 TRBV5-5 TGTGCCAGCAGCTGGACCGGGACAGGGTCACAATCACCCCTCCACTTT CASSWTGTGSQSPLHF